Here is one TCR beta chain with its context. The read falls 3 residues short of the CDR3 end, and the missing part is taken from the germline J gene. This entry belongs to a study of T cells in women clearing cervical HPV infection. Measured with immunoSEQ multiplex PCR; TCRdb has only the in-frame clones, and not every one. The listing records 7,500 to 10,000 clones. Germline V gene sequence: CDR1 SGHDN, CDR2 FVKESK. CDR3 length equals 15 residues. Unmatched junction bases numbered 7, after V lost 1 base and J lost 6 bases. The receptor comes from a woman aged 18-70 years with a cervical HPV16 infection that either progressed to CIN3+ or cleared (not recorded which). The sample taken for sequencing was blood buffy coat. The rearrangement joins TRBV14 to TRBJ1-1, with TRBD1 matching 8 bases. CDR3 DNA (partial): TGTGCCAGCAGCCAAGCCGGACAGGGAAGGGCTGAA. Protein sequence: CASSQAGQGRAE. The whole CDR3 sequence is CASSQAGQGRAEAFF.